The 11 T cell receptor beta chains in this list originate from one sample, sequenced in a study of CD8+CD57+ T cells in acquired aplastic anemia. Profiling of TCR beta VDJ combinations and CDR3 sequences used genomic DNA as template. TCRdb reprocessed the reads with MiXCR, giving one entry per CDR3 protein. The sample contains 450,000 to 550,000 distinct CDR3 sequences, about a third of which appear only once. Sequencing was done on patients that had shown CD8+CD57+ cell expansion by flow cytometry. The sequencing input was sorted CD4+, CD8+, or CD8+CD57+ T cells (not recorded which) from PBMCs. These receptor sequences come from a human donor with aplastic anemia.

This clonotype has at least ten counts. This chain links TRBV20-1 with TRBJ1-4; TRBD1 agrees at 8 bases. Germline V lookup: CDR1 DFQATT, CDR2 SNEGSKA (reference sequence). Unmatched junction bases numbered 4, after V lost 6 bases and J lost 4 bases. CDR3 size: 13 residues. CDR3 bases: TGCAGTGCAAAGGACAGGGTTAATGAAAAACTGTTTTTT. It translates to CSAKDRVNEKLFF.

The chain couples TRBV19 to TRBJ2-7; 8 nucleotides match TRBD1. The CDR3 has 15 amino acids. Germline-derived CDR1 and CDR2 are LNHDA and SQIVND (reference sequence). V was pared by 9 bases and J by 2 bases, with 12 bases of the junction left unmatched. Here the CDR3 reads CASSPLDRGAYEQYF. The CDR3 DNA reads as TGTGCCAGCTCACCACTAGACAGGGGCGCCTACGAGCAGTACTTC. Together with reference TRBV19 and TRBJ2-7, the CDR3 gives the full variable domain: DGGITQSPKYLFRKEGQNVTLSCEQNLNHDAMYWYRQDPGQGLRLIYYSQIVNDFQKGDIAEGYSVSREKKESFPLTVTSAQKNPTAFYLCASSPLDRGAYEQYFGPGTRLTVT.

The table lists this clonotype with a few counts. The rearrangement joins TRBV20-1 to TRBJ2-2; D may be TRBD2 (6 bases). CDR3 size: 15 residues. Germline CDR1 is DFQATT and CDR2 is SNEGSKA (reference sequence). V was cut by 5 bases and J by 5 bases, with 18 bases left in between. The CDR3 DNA is TGCAGTGCTGATGGGAGGCAGGGTCCTACCGGGGAGCTGTTTTTT. Its translation: CSADGRQGPTGELFF.

The table lists this clonotype with a few counts. This chain joins TRBV20-1 and TRBJ2-7, with 10 bases matching TRBD2. The CDR3 spans 13 residues. V shed 6 bases and J 3 bases; nucleotides not matched to a gene: 5. The germline CDR1 and CDR2 sequences are DFQATT and SNEGSKA (reference sequence). CDR3 loop: CSAGSGRVYEQYF. The CDR3 DNA sequence: TGCAGTGCGGGGAGCGGGAGGGTCTACGAGCAGTACTTC.

The genes are TRBV9 and TRBJ1-1; D uncertain. Germline CDR1 and CDR2: SGDLS and YYNGEE. The CDR3 runs to 15 residues. The V gene lost 0 bases and the J gene lost 4 bases, with 13 bases spanning the gap. The CDR3 bases are TGTGCCAGCAGCGTAGTAGGGCCCCCTGGCACTGAAGCTTTCTTT. Translating gives CASSVVGPPGTEAFF.

Ten or more counts support this clonotype. The rearrangement uses TRBV20-1 and TRBJ1-1; perhaps TRBD1 as D (5 bases). The germline V gene encodes CDR1 DFQATT and CDR2 SNEGSKA (reference sequence). The CDR3 covers 12 residues. V lost 3 bases and J 4 bases, leaving 9 bases between the germline ends. This chain's CDR3 is CSARGPLTEAFF. Here the CDR3 DNA reads TGCAGTGCTAGGGGGCCCCTCACTGAAGCTTTCTTT.

About this clonotype itself: A much more abundant neighbour one base away suggests this may be a read error. This chain joins TRBV7-6 and TRBJ1-3, with no clear D. The CDR3 has 15 amino acids. V shed 5 bases and J shed 0 bases, with 11 bases lying between them. Germline assignment: CDR1 SGHVS and CDR2 FNYEAQ. The CDR3 DNA sequence: TGTGCCAGCAGCGACGGCAGGTCCTCTGGAAACACCATATATTTT. It is translated as CASSDGRSSGNTIYF.

This clonotype was counted many times. Written as DNA, the CDR3 is TGCGCCAGCAGCTCAGGGGTTTCCTACGAGCAGTACTTC. Encoded protein: CASSSGVSYEQYF. The chain couples TRBV5-1 to TRBJ2-7; perhaps TRBD1 as D (6 bases). CDR3 length equals 13 residues. Germline-derived CDR1 and CDR2 are SGHRS and YFSETQ. V was clipped by 3 bases and J by 1 base, with 8 bases between them.

This clonotype was observed many times. The V gene is TRBV19, the J gene TRBJ1-1; D is ambiguous. With 5 bases removed from V and 6 bases from J, the gap between germline ends came to 13 bases. CDR1 and CDR2 from the germline V gene are LNHDA and SQIVND (reference sequence). CDR3 length: 13 residues. The CDR3 sequence is CASSYEDPAEAFF. The CDR3 DNA is TGTGCCAGTAGTTATGAGGATCCCGCTGAAGCTTTCTTT.

There are a few counts of this clonotype. The V and J genes are TRBV12-3 or TRBV12-4 and TRBJ1-5; D is unclear. Trimming cost V 3 bases and J 2 bases, with 11 bases left between them. This CDR3 has 15 residues. CDR3: CASSFDRARNQPQHF. DNA of the CDR3: TGTGCCAGCAGTTTTGATAGGGCTCGCAATCAGCCCCAGCATTTT.

This clonotype has a single count. The V call is TRBV9, the J call TRBJ1-6, with D uncertain. V lost 4 bases and J 4 bases, leaving 18 bases between the germline ends. Per germline, CDR1 SGDLS and CDR2 YYNGEE. This CDR3 has 17 residues. Here the CDR3 DNA reads TGTGCCAGCAGCCCCTATCAGGAGCTGGGATATAATTCACCCCTCCACTTT. This encodes CASSPYQELGYNSPLHF. The full variable domain, in which reference TRBV9 and TRBJ1-6 provide the parts outside the CDR3, is DSGVTQTPKHLITATGQRVTLRCSPRSGDLSVYWYQQSLDQGLQFLIQYYNGEERAKGNILERFSAQQFPDLHSELNLSSLELGDSALYFCASSPYQELGYNSPLHFGNGTRLTVT.